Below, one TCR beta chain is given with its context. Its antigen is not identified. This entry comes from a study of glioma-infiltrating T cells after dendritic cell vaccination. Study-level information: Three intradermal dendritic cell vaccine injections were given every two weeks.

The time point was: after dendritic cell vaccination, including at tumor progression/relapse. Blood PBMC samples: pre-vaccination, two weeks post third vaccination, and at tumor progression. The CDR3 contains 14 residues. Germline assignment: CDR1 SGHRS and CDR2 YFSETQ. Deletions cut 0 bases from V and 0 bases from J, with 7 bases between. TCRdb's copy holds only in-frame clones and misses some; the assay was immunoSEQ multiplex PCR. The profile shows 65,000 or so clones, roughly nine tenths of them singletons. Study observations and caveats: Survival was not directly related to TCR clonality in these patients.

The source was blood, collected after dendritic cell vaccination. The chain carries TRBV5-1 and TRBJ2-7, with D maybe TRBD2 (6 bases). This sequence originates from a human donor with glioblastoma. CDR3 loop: CASSLDGSSYEQYF. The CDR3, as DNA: TGCGCCAGCAGCTTGGACGGGAGCTCCTACGAGCAGTACTTC.